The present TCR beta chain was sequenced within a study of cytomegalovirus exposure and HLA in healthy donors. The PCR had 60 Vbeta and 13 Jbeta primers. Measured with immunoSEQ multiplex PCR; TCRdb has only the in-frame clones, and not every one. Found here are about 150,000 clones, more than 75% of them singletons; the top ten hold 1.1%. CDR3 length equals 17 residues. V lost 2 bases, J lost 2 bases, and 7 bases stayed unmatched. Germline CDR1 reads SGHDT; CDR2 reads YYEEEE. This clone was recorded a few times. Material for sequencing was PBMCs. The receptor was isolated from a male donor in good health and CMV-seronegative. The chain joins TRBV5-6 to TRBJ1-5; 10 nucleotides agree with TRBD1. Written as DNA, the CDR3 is TGTGCCAGCAGCTTTACTTCCGGGACAGGGGGCAATCAGCCCCAGCATTTT. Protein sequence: CASSFTSGTGGNQPQHF.